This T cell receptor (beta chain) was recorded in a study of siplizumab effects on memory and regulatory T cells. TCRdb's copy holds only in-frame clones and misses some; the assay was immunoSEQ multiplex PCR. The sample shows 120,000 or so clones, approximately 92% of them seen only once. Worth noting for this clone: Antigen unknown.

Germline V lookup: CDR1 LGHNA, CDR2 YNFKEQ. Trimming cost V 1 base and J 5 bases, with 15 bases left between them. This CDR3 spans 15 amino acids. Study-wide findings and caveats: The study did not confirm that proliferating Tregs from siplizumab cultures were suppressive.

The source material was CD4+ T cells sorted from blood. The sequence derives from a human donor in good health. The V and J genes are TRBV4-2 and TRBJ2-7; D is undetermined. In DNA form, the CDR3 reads TGTGCCAGCAGCCAAGCTCTAGACTCCGTACACGAGCAGTACTTC. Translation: CASSQALDSVHEQYF.